These T cell receptor beta chains were read from a single sample in a study of T cells in localized non-small cell lung cancer. TCRdb's table, derived via immunoSEQ multiplex PCR, lists solely in-frame clones and lacks some. The repertoire includes 5,000 to 6,500 clones, 25% to 30% of them detected once, and approximately 4.6% sits in the top ten. Sample: lung tumor tissue, taken before any cancer treatment. The source is a female donor over 55 with stage I lung adenocarcinoma. Both conserved end residues are part of each CDR3. The D gene is left open where the match is weak. Where a row states a size, it is once, few, many or the class of an expanded clone; other rows omit it.

d_gene: .
abundance: .
j_gene: TRBJ2-7
v_gene: TRBV4-1
CDR3nt: TGCGCCAGCAGCCAAGATACCGCTTACGAGCAGTACTTC
CDR3aa: CASSQDTAYEQYF

d_gene: TRBD2
abundance: .
j_gene: TRBJ2-7
v_gene: TRBV5-1
CDR3nt: TGCGCCAGCAGGAGAGAACCGGGACTAGCGGGAGGAGAGCAGTACTTC
CDR3aa: CASRREPGLAGGEQYF

d_gene: TRBD2
abundance: .
j_gene: TRBJ2-7
v_gene: TRBV6-8
CDR3nt: TGTGCCAGCAGTTACTCCCTAGCGGAGCCTGTCTACGAGCAGTACTTC
CDR3aa: CASSYSLAEPVYEQYF

d_gene: .
abundance: .
j_gene: TRBJ2-7
v_gene: TRBV30
CDR3nt: TGTGCCTGGAGTCGGGGTTACGAGCAGTACTTC
CDR3aa: CAWSRGYEQYF

d_gene: .
abundance: few
j_gene: TRBJ1-2
v_gene: TRBV11-3
CDR3nt: TGTGCCAGCAGCTTTCAGGGGAGGTACTATGGCTACACCTTC
CDR3aa: CASSFQGRYYGYTF

d_gene: TRBD2
abundance: .
j_gene: TRBJ2-3
v_gene: TRBV11-3
CDR3nt: TGTGCCAGCCGAACGGGGGGGGCATCTGATACGCAGTATTTT
CDR3aa: CASRTGGASDTQYF

d_gene: .
abundance: .
j_gene: TRBJ1-3
v_gene: TRBV7-8
CDR3nt: TGTGCCAGCAGCGCGTATACTGGAAACACCATATATTTT
CDR3aa: CASSAYTGNTIYF

d_gene: .
abundance: few
j_gene: TRBJ1-1
v_gene: TRBV29-1
CDR3nt: TGCAGCGTTAGAAGTCGAGGATCGAACACTGAAGCTTTCTTT
CDR3aa: CSVRSRGSNTEAFF

d_gene: .
abundance: .
j_gene: TRBJ1-5
v_gene: TRBV2
CDR3nt: TGTGCCAGCAGCCCCGAACAGGGCAATCAGCCCCAGCATTTT
CDR3aa: CASSPEQGNQPQHF

d_gene: TRBD2
abundance: .
j_gene: TRBJ2-1
v_gene: TRBV19
CDR3nt: TGTGCCAGTAGTATAGGTGGACTAGCGGGTTACAATGAGCAGTTCTTC
CDR3aa: CASSIGGLAGYNEQFF

d_gene: TRBD1
abundance: .
j_gene: TRBJ1-4
v_gene: TRBV19
CDR3nt: TGTGCCAGTAGCCCGGGACAGCGCAATGAAAAACTGTTTTTT
CDR3aa: CASSPGQRNEKLFF

d_gene: TRBD2
abundance: .
j_gene: TRBJ2-1
v_gene: TRBV11-3
CDR3nt: TGTGCCAGCAGCCTTAGCGGGACGAGCTCCTACAATGAGCAGTTCTTC
CDR3aa: CASSLSGTSSYNEQFF

d_gene: .
abundance: .
j_gene: TRBJ1-5
v_gene: TRBV18
CDR3nt: TGTGCCAGCTCACCGGGGTTGGGGCAGCCCCAGCATTTT
CDR3aa: CASSPGLGQPQHF

d_gene: .
abundance: few
j_gene: TRBJ1-2
v_gene: TRBV6-8
CDR3nt: TGTGCCAGCAGTTACACCCGCCAGGGCTATGGCTACACCTTC
CDR3aa: CASSYTRQGYGYTF

d_gene: TRBD2
abundance: .
j_gene: TRBJ2-3
v_gene: TRBV7-6
CDR3nt: TGTGCCAGCAGCTTAGTGGCGGGAGATGGAAATACGCAGTATTTT
CDR3aa: CASSLVAGDGNTQYF

d_gene: .
abundance: .
j_gene: TRBJ1-5
v_gene: TRBV6-8
CDR3nt: TGTGCCAGCAGTTACTTTCAACAGGGAGAGGTCGACAATCAGCCCCAGCATTTT
CDR3aa: CASSYFQQGEVDNQPQHF

d_gene: .
abundance: few
j_gene: TRBJ1-1
v_gene: TRBV6-8
CDR3nt: TGTGCCAGCACCCTCGGGGATAGGGCGTACACTGAAGCTTTCTTT
CDR3aa: CASTLGDRAYTEAFF

d_gene: .
abundance: many
j_gene: TRBJ2-7
v_gene: TRBV11-3
CDR3nt: TGTGCCAGCAGCTTAGTAGCGCCCTCCTACGAGCAGTACTTC
CDR3aa: CASSLVAPSYEQYF

d_gene: .
abundance: .
j_gene: TRBJ1-2
v_gene: TRBV9
CDR3nt: TGTGCCAGCAGCGTAGACCAGGGGCGCTATGGCTACACCTTC
CDR3aa: CASSVDQGRYGYTF

d_gene: .
abundance: .
j_gene: TRBJ1-2
v_gene: TRBV11-3
CDR3nt: TGTGCCAGCAGCCCTGGAGTCCAGAACTATGGCTACACCTTC
CDR3aa: CASSPGVQNYGYTF

d_gene: .
abundance: medium-sized
j_gene: TRBJ1-1
v_gene: TRBV11-3
CDR3nt: TGTGCCAGCAGCTTAGATGCAGGGAGCACTGAAGCTTTCTTT
CDR3aa: CASSLDAGSTEAFF

d_gene: TRBD2
abundance: few
j_gene: TRBJ2-7
v_gene: TRBV2
CDR3nt: TGTGCCAGCAGGTATCTAGCGGGGGGCCTCGGCGAGCAGTACTTC
CDR3aa: CASRYLAGGLGEQYF

d_gene: .
abundance: .
j_gene: TRBJ2-7
v_gene: TRBV10-3
CDR3nt: TGTGCCACCTGCCGGACGCTCGGAACCTACGAGCAGTACTTC
CDR3aa: CATCRTLGTYEQYF

d_gene: TRBD2
abundance: medium-sized
j_gene: TRBJ2-7
v_gene: TRBV23-1
CDR3nt: TGCGCCAGCAGCCAAGATAGTAGAAGCGGGGGGTACTACGAGCAGTACTTC
CDR3aa: CASSQDSRSGGYYEQYF

d_gene: TRBD1
abundance: few
j_gene: TRBJ2-5
v_gene: TRBV9
CDR3nt: TGTGCCAGCAGCGTAGGGACAGGGGAAGAGACCCAGTACTTC
CDR3aa: CASSVGTGEETQYF

d_gene: .
abundance: .
j_gene: TRBJ2-5
v_gene: TRBV9
CDR3nt: TGTGCCAGCAGCGTAGAACAGGGCCCCCAGTACTTC
CDR3aa: CASSVEQGPQYF

d_gene: .
abundance: few
j_gene: TRBJ1-5
v_gene: TRBV13
CDR3nt: TGTGCCAGCAGCTTATGGGGGGCGGATCAGCCCCAGCATTTT
CDR3aa: CASSLWGADQPQHF

d_gene: TRBD1
abundance: many
j_gene: TRBJ2-5
v_gene: TRBV11-3
CDR3nt: TGTGCCAGCAGCTTAGGCCCACAGACAGGGGGCTTGGAGACCCAGTACTTC
CDR3aa: CASSLGPQTGGLETQYF

d_gene: TRBD1
abundance: once
j_gene: TRBJ1-4
v_gene: TRBV29-1
CDR3nt: TGCAGCGTTGAGGGGACAGGGAATGAAAAACTGTTTTTT
CDR3aa: CSVEGTGNEKLFF

d_gene: .
abundance: few
j_gene: TRBJ1-1
v_gene: TRBV9
CDR3nt: TGTGCCAGCAGGTCAAGAACTAACACTGAAGCTTTCTTT
CDR3aa: CASRSRTNTEAFF

d_gene: .
abundance: few
j_gene: TRBJ2-7
v_gene: TRBV6-8
CDR3nt: TGTGCCAGCAGTTACTCACGGGACACACTTTACGAGCAGTACTTC
CDR3aa: CASSYSRDTLYEQYF

d_gene: TRBD2
abundance: .
j_gene: TRBJ2-3
v_gene: TRBV19
CDR3nt: TGTGCCAGTAGTACCCGGACTAGCGGGGGAACAGATACGCAGTATTTT
CDR3aa: CASSTRTSGGTDTQYF